The 30 T cell receptor beta chains in this list originate from one sample, sequenced in a study of blood T cell repertoires in COVID-19. Sequenced by immunoSEQ multiplex PCR; TCRdb stores in-frame clones only, minus some. The sample gives 65,000 or so clones, over 75% of which show up once; 15% is in the top ten. The specimen sequenced was peripheral blood. The receptors shown here come from a man at least 80 years old with acute or convalescent COVID-19.

This chain uses TRBV5-1 with TRBJ2-3, with a weak D call TRBD2 (6 bases). CDR1 and CDR2 from the germline V gene are SGHRS and YFSETQ. This CDR3 spans 14 amino acids. Deletions cut 4 bases from V and 0 bases from J, with 9 bases between. The CDR3 DNA follows: TGCGCCAGCAGCCAGACTAGTAGCACAGATACGCAGTATTTT. It translates to CASSQTSSTDTQYF.

This chain joins TRBV2 and TRBJ1-2; D ambiguous. Germline assignment: CDR1 SNHLY and CDR2 FYNNEI. With 4 bases removed from V and 4 bases from J, the gap between germline ends came to 7 bases. The CDR3 is made up of 12 amino acids. The CDR3 DNA reads TGTGCCAGCAGTGCCAGCGCCTATGGCTACACCTTC. Amino acid sequence: CASSASAYGYTF.

The V gene is TRBV5-4, the J gene TRBJ2-5, with 12 bases that match TRBD2. This CDR3 comprises 16 residues. Germline V lookup: CDR1 SGHNT, CDR2 YYREEE (reference sequence). The trim removed 3 bases at V and 0 bases at J, leaving 3 bases unmatched. The CDR3 protein is CASSSGLAGYQETQYF. The CDR3 DNA reads as TGTGCCAGCAGCTCAGGACTAGCGGGGTACCAAGAGACCCAGTACTTC.

This clone came up once. This chain links TRBV6-5 with TRBJ1-5; 7 positions match TRBD1. This CDR3 contains 14 residues. Losses at the gene ends were 7 bases for V and 2 bases for J; bases not matched to a gene: 5. CDR1 is MNHEY and CDR2 is SVGAGI in the germline V gene. CDR3 nucleotide sequence: TGTGCCAGCATGGACAGGTGGGGCAATCAGCCCCAGCATTTT. This codes for CASMDRWGNQPQHF.

The chain is built from TRBV2 and TRBJ2-1; 10 positions agree with TRBD2. CDR1 is SNHLY, CDR2 FYNNEI, per germline. J gave up 4 bases and V 4 bases, and 4 bases lay outside the gene matches. The CDR3 is 15 residues long. CDR3 loop: CASSVSGGEYNEQFF. The CDR3 region has the DNA TGTGCCAGCAGTGTAAGCGGGGGGGAATACAATGAGCAGTTCTTC.

For the CDR3, the DNA is TGTGCCAGCAGCTCCCCCCCCGACGAGCAGTACTTC. It specifies CASSSPPDEQYF. The rearrangement uses TRBV13 and TRBJ2-7, with D unresolved. The CDR3 is 12 residues long. V shed 4 bases and J shed 5 bases, with 9 bases lying between them. Looked up from germline, CDR1 is PRHDT and CDR2 is FYEKMQ (reference sequence).

The CDR3: CASSSGGHEQFF. CDR3 DNA sequence: TGTGCCAGCAGCTCCGGGGGGCACGAGCAGTTCTTC. The chain is built from TRBV9 and TRBJ2-1, with a tentative D call TRBD2 (7 bases). Trimming took off 4 bases at V and 10 bases at J, with 12 bases between the two ends. The CDR3 contains 12 residues. Germline V gives CDR1 SGDLS, CDR2 YYNGEE.

The CDR3 loop is CASSYTGRGAFF. CDR3 nucleotides: TGTGCCAGCAGTTATACAGGTCGAGGAGCTTTCTTT. J is TRBJ1-1 and V is TRBV6-6; tentative D call: TRBD1 (5 bases). This CDR3 contains 12 residues. V shed 3 bases and J shed 10 bases, with 12 bases lying between them. Germline lookup yields CDR1 MNHNY and CDR2 SVGAGI (reference sequence).

Comment on this clone: This sample also contains other DNA sequences that code for the same CDR3. CDR3: CASSYSRTGGGYGYTF. Here the CDR3 DNA reads TGTGCCAGCAGTTACTCTAGGACAGGGGGAGGCTATGGCTACACCTTC. J is TRBJ1-2 and V is TRBV6-5; 10 nucleotides match TRBD1. CDR3 length: 16 residues. In germline, CDR1 is MNHEY, CDR2 SVGAGI. Trimming at V came to 0 bases and at J to 4 bases, leaving 5 bases not matched to a gene.

The rearrangement uses TRBV2 and TRBJ1-1; D remains unclear. Per germline, CDR1 SNHLY and CDR2 FYNNEI. The CDR3 contains 12 residues. Trimming took 5 bases from V and 6 from J, leaving 10 bases between them. CDR3: CASSPDFSEAFF. CDR3 nucleotides: TGTGCCAGCAGTCCTGACTTCTCTGAAGCTTTCTTT.

This sequence joins TRBV19 and TRBJ1-5; 7 positions match TRBD1. CDR3 length: 13 residues. J lost 5 bases, V lost 9 bases, and 7 bases had no gene match. Germline assignment: CDR1 LNHDA and CDR2 SQIVND (reference sequence). CDR3 amino acids: CASHPDRDQPQHF. The DNA for the CDR3 is TGTGCCAGCCATCCTGACAGGGATCAGCCCCAGCATTTT.

The rearrangement links TRBV6-5 to TRBJ2-7; 8 bases match TRBD2. Trimming removed 4 bases from V and 2 bases from J; junction bases left unmatched: 4. The CDR3 covers 14 residues. The germline CDR1 and CDR2 sequences are MNHEY and SVGAGI. Here the CDR3 reads CASSFPRGAYEQYF. DNA for the CDR3: TGTGCCAGCAGTTTTCCGCGGGGGGCCTACGAGCAGTACTTC.

This chain links TRBV19 with TRBJ1-3, with D perhaps matching TRBD1 (5 bases). Germline V CDR1 and CDR2: LNHDA, SQIVND (reference sequence). The CDR3 spans 16 residues. The V end lost 6 bases, the J end lost 4 bases, and 19 bases lay between the germline ends. CDR3 sequence (DNA): TGTGCCAGTAGAATGAATGGGGCGCCCGTCGGAAACACCATATATTTT. It codes for CASRMNGAPVGNTIYF.

The chain recombines TRBV5-1 with TRBJ1-1, with a possible D match to TRBD1 (6 bases). V lost 6 bases and J 2 bases, leaving 14 bases between the germline ends. CDR3 length equals 14 residues. The germline V gene has CDR1 SGHRS and CDR2 YFSETQ. CDR3 DNA sequence: TGCGCCAGCATCCAGGGGCAGGTTAACACTGAAGCTTTCTTT. The encoded protein is CASIQGQVNTEAFF.

The chain employs TRBV6-4 and TRBJ1-5; no clear D. The germline gives CDR1 MRHNA, CDR2 SNTAGT. V gave up 6 bases and J gave up 7 bases, with 13 bases separating them. This CDR3 has 13 residues. DNA of the CDR3: TGTGCCAGCAGCCCGGAGTTCCGACAGCCCCAGCATTTT. Translating it yields CASSPEFRQPQHF.

The rearrangement joins TRBV7-2 to TRBJ1-1; D is unresolved. This CDR3 has 13 residues. Trimming pared 0 bases from V and 1 base from J, leaving 3 bases between. CDR1 and CDR2 from the germline V gene are SGHTA and FQGNSA. Here the CDR3 DNA reads TGTGCCAGCAGCTTAGCCCAGAACACTGAAGCTTTCTTT. Encoded protein: CASSLAQNTEAFF.

V and J are TRBV6-5 and TRBJ1-1; D gene ambiguous. Germline CDR1 reads MNHEY; CDR2 reads SVGAGI. The CDR3 totals 14 residues. Deletions cut 6 bases from V and 1 base from J, with 12 bases between. CDR3 in DNA: TGTGCCAGCAGCAGAGGACTAACGAACACTGAAGCTTTCTTT. Translated, it gives CASSRGLTNTEAFF.

This clone has ten or more counts. The chain has TRBV9 and TRBJ2-2; D is unclear. Trimming took off 0 bases at V and 0 bases at J, with 18 bases between the two ends. Germline V gene sequence: CDR1 SGDLS, CDR2 YYNGEE. The CDR3 spans 19 residues. CDR3 DNA: TGTGCCAGCAGCGTAGAAATACCGAATAGCAATACGAACACCGGGGAGCTGTTTTTT. It is translated as CASSVEIPNSNTNTGELFF.

The genes are TRBV6-1 and TRBJ2-5; 7 nucleotides align to TRBD2. Losses at the gene ends were 3 bases for V and 1 base for J; bases not matched to a gene: 2. Germline V gives CDR1 MNHNS, CDR2 SASEGT. This CDR3 has 14 residues. The CDR3 loop reads CASSDWGGQETQYF. The CDR3 nucleotides read TGTGCCAGCAGTGATTGGGGGGGCCAAGAGACCCAGTACTTC.

The chain carries TRBV2 and TRBJ2-2, with TRBD1 identical over 10 bases. The V gene's germline CDR1 is SNHLY and CDR2 FYNNEI. The CDR3 is 17 amino acids. The V and J ends lost 6 bases and 0 bases, in that order; junction bases with no gene match: 7. The CDR3 DNA follows: TGTGCCAGCAGAAGGACAGGGGGAAATTCGAACACCGGGGAGCTGTTTTTT. Residues: CASRRTGGNSNTGELFF.

V usage is TRBV2 and J usage is TRBJ2-1, with D possibly being TRBD2 (7 bases). Germline V gives CDR1 SNHLY, CDR2 FYNNEI. The V gene lost 4 bases and the J gene lost 5 bases, with 15 bases spanning the gap. The CDR3 totals 15 residues. The CDR3 protein is CASSAGGRVDNEQFF. CDR3 in DNA: TGTGCCAGCAGTGCGGGGGGCAGGGTGGACAATGAGCAGTTCTTC. Looking up the rest from reference TRBV2 and TRBJ2-1 gives the full variable domain: EPEVTQTPSHQVTQMGQEVILRCVPISNHLYFYWYRQILGQKVEFLVSFYNNEISEKSEIFDDQFSVERPDGSNFTLKIRSTKLEDSAMYFCASSAGGRVDNEQFFGPGTRLTVL.

The rearrangement joins TRBV7-9 to TRBJ2-2, with 7 bases identical to TRBD1. The CDR3 is 15 amino acids. With V trimmed by 2 bases and J by 2 bases, 2 bases remained unmatched. Germline CDR1 SEHNR, CDR2 FQNEAQ (reference sequence). CDR3 sequence: CASSLRQGNTGELFF. DNA of the CDR3: TGTGCCAGCAGCTTACGACAGGGAAACACCGGGGAGCTGTTTTTT. The variable domain in full, completed from reference TRBV7-9 and TRBJ2-2, reads DTGVSQNPRHKITKRGQNVTFRCDPISEHNRLYWYRQTLGQGPEFLTYFQNEAQLEKSRLLSDRFSAERPKGSFSTLEIQRTEQGDSAMYLCASSLRQGNTGELFFGEGSRLTVL.

This chain links TRBV12-3 or TRBV12-4 with TRBJ1-2; 7 nucleotides line up with TRBD1. With V trimmed by 6 bases and J by 7 bases, 5 bases remained unmatched. CDR3 length: 12 amino acids. Written as DNA, the CDR3 is TGTGCCAGCAGCACGACAGGGCTTGGCTACACCTTC. As protein: CASSTTGLGYTF.

On this clone: The sample contains more than one DNA sequence encoding this CDR3. This chain links TRBV9 with TRBJ1-2, with TRBD1 as a possible D gene (5 bases). With 0 bases removed from V and 4 bases from J, the gap between germline ends came to 7 bases. Germline CDR1 reads SGDLS; CDR2 reads YYNGEE. CDR3 length equals 13 residues. CDR3: CASSVGQGYGYTF. In DNA, the CDR3 is TGTGCCAGCAGCGTAGGGCAGGGCTATGGCTACACCTTC.

The chain couples TRBV3-1 (or the pseudogene TRBV3-2) to TRBJ2-1; the match to TRBD2 covers 10 bases. Unmatched junction bases numbered 9, after V lost 1 base and J lost 0 bases. The germline gives CDR1 LGHDT, CDR2 YNNKEL (reference sequence). The CDR3 has 19 residues. This CDR3 is CASSQGYSGGVSSYNEQFF. DNA for the CDR3: TGTGCCAGCAGCCAAGGGTACAGCGGGGGGGTGAGCTCCTACAATGAGCAGTTCTTC.

This chain links TRBV5-1 with TRBJ1-2, with 10 bases lining up with TRBD1. Trimming removed 6 bases from V and 8 bases from J; junction bases left unmatched: 7. The germline gives CDR1 SGHRS, CDR2 YFSETQ. This CDR3 spans 13 amino acids. CDR3 residues: CASKPGTGDGYTF. The CDR3 DNA sequence: TGCGCCAGCAAACCCGGGACAGGGGACGGCTACACCTTC.

This clone showed up many times. V is TRBV19 and J is TRBJ2-1; the D gene is possibly TRBD1 (7 bases). The CDR3 covers 15 residues. Germline CDR1 is LNHDA and CDR2 is SQIVND (reference sequence). Trimming pared 3 bases from V and 6 bases from J, leaving 15 bases between. The CDR3 loop reads CASSIFQGGSNEQFF. CDR3 coding DNA: TGTGCCAGTAGTATTTTCCAGGGGGGTAGCAATGAGCAGTTCTTC.

The genes are TRBV5-1 and TRBJ1-3, with 11 bases identical to TRBD1. V was pared by 4 bases and J by 2 bases, with 5 bases of the junction left unmatched. The CDR3 is made up of 16 amino acids. From germline, CDR1 is SGHRS and CDR2 YFSETQ. This chain's CDR3 is CASSQLDRGPGNTIYF. Written as DNA, the CDR3 is TGCGCCAGCAGCCAATTGGACAGGGGGCCTGGAAACACCATATATTTT.

This chain links TRBV10-1 with TRBJ1-1, with D unclear. Germline CDR1 is WNHNN and CDR2 is SYGVQD (reference sequence). Between the trimmed V and J ends, which lost 3 bases and 5 bases, there was a span of 7 bases. The CDR3 loop spans 12 amino acids. CDR3 coding DNA: TGCGCCAGCAGTGATCCTCCTACTGAAGCTTTCTTT. Protein product: CASSDPPTEAFF.

This chain uses TRBV11-3 with TRBJ2-3, with 9 nucleotides matching TRBD2. Trimming cost V 2 bases and J 4 bases; bases outside gene matches: 7. The CDR3 is 16 amino acids. The germline CDR1 and CDR2 sequences are SGHNT and YENEEA. In DNA, the CDR3 is TGTGCCAGCAGCTTACAAGGTAGCGGGGGTGCAGATACGCAGTATTTT. This codes for CASSLQGSGGADTQYF.